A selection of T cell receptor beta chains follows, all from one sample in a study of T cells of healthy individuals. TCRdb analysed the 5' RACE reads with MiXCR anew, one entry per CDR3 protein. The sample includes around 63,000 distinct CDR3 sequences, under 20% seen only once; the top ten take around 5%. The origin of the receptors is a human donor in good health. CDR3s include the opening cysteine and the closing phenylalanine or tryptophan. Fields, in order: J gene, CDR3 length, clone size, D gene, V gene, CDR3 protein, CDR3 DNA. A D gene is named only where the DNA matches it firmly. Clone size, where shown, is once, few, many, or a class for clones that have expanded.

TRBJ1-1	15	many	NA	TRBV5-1	CASSLMQGTNTEAFF	TGCGCCAGCAGCTTGATGCAGGGAACGAACACTGAAGCTTTCTTT
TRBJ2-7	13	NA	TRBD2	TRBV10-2	CASRSGGVYEQYF	TGCGCCAGCAGGAGCGGGGGAGTCTACGAGCAGTACTTC
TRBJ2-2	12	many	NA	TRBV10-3	CATSKGTGELFF	TGTGCCACCTCAAAGGGCACCGGGGAGCTGTTTTTT
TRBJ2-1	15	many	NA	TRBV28	CASSGWAFPLGEQFF	TGTGCCAGCAGTGGTTGGGCCTTCCCTTTGGGTGAGCAGTTCTTC
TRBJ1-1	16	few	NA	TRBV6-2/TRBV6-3	CASTWGGGRPVTEAFF	TGTGCCAGCACCTGGGGTGGGGGACGGCCAGTAACTGAAGCTTTCTTT
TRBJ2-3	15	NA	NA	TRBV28	CASQTHRSAPDTQYF	TGTGCCAGCCAGACACATCGCTCAGCCCCAGATACGCAGTATTTT
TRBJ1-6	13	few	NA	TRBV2	CASTQENNSPLHF	TGTGCCAGTACACAGGAAAATAATTCACCCCTCCACTTT
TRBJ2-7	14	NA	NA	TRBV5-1	CASSWDKGDHEQYF	TGCGCCAGCAGCTGGGATAAGGGGGACCACGAGCAGTACTTC
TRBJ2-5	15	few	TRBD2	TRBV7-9	CASTSTSGRQETQYF	TGTGCCAGCACCTCGACTAGCGGGAGGCAAGAGACCCAGTACTTC
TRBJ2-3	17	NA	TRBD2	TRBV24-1	CATSDTTSGRSTDTQYF	TGTGCCACCAGTGATACCACTAGCGGAAGGAGCACAGATACGCAGTATTTT
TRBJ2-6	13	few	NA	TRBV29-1	CSVEQSGANVLTF	TGCAGCGTTGAACAGAGCGGGGCCAACGTCCTGACTTTC
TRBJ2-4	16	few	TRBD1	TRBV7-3	CASSLRQGVAKNIQYF	TGTGCCAGCAGCTTACGACAGGGTGTAGCCAAAAACATTCAGTACTTC
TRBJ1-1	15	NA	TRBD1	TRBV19	CASRTLQGARTEAFF	TGTGCCAGTAGAACTTTACAGGGGGCGCGCACTGAAGCTTTCTTT
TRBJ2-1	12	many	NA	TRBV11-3	CASSSRDNEQFF	TGTGCCAGCAGCTCCCGGGACAATGAGCAGTTCTTC
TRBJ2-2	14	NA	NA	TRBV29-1	CSATGPVNTGELFF	TGCAGCGCCACCGGGCCGGTGAACACCGGGGAGCTGTTTTTT
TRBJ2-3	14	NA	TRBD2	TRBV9	CASSTGTITDTQYF	TGTGCCAGCAGTACCGGGACTATCACAGATACGCAGTATTTT
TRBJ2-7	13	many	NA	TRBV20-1	CSANRDSLYEQYF	TGCAGTGCTAACCGGGACTCCCTCTACGAGCAGTACTTC
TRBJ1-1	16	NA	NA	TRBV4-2	CASSQELPRGNTEAFF	TGTGCCAGCAGCCAAGAACTCCCCAGGGGGAACACTGAAGCTTTCTTT
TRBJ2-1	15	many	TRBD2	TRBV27	CASSALAGGGEEQFF	TGTGCCAGCAGCGCACTAGCGGGAGGAGGGGAGGAGCAGTTCTTC
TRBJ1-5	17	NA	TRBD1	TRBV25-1	CASNEKRGQGINQPQHF	TGTGCCAGCAATGAGAAACGAGGACAGGGGATCAATCAGCCCCAGCATTTT
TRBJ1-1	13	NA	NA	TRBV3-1	CASSQESGTEAFF	TGTGCCAGCAGCCAAGAATCAGGCACTGAAGCTTTCTTT
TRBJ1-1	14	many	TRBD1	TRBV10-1	CASSGQGVGSEAFF	TGCGCCAGCAGCGGACAGGGGGTCGGCTCTGAAGCTTTCTTT
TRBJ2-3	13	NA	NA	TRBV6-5	CASRGDSTDTQYF	TGTGCCAGCAGAGGAGACAGCACAGATACGCAGTATTTT
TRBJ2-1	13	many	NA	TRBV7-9	CASSSPLDSLLFF	TGTGCCAGCAGTTCCCCGTTGGACAGTCTCTTGTTCTTC
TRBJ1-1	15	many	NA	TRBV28	CASSIIGGLGAEAFF	TGTGCCAGCAGTATTATTGGGGGTCTAGGGGCTGAAGCTTTCTTT
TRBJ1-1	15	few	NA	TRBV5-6	CASRDLRVVGTEAFF	TGTGCCAGCAGAGACTTACGGGTTGTCGGCACTGAAGCTTTCTTT
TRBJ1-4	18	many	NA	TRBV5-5	CASSLGGAGRSTNEKLFF	TGTGCCAGCAGCTTGGGGGGCGCAGGGAGGTCTACTAATGAAAAACTGTTTTTT
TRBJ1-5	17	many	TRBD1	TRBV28	CASSVRTGGLENQPQHF	TGTGCCAGCAGTGTCCGGACAGGGGGCTTGGAGAATCAGCCCCAGCATTTT
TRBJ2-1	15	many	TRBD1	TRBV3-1	CASSQDRGPYNEQFF	TGTGCCAGCAGCCAAGACAGGGGGCCCTACAATGAGCAGTTCTTC
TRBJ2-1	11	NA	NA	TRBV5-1	CASVADNEQFF	TGCGCCAGCGTAGCGGACAATGAGCAGTTCTTC
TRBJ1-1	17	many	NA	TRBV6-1	CASSEAWARVGIPEAFF	TGTGCCAGCAGTGAAGCGTGGGCCAGGGTCGGGATCCCGGAAGCTTTCTTT
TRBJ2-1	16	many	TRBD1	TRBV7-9	CASSLAPQGVYNEQFF	TGTGCCAGCAGCTTAGCGCCACAGGGGGTTTACAATGAGCAGTTCTTC
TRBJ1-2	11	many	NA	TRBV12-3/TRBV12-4	CASSSGLDYTF	TGTGCCAGCAGCTCTGGATTGGACTACACCTTC
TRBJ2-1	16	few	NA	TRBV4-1	CASSQGGTYLSNEQFF	TGCGCCAGCAGCCAGGGCGGGACATATCTCTCAAATGAGCAGTTCTTC
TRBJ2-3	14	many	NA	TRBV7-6	CASSLPPGEDTQYF	TGTGCCAGCAGCTTACCCCCTGGAGAAGATACGCAGTATTTT
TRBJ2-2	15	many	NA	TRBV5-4	CASSLGQDYTGELFF	TGTGCCAGCAGCTTGGGTCAGGACTACACCGGGGAGCTGTTTTTT
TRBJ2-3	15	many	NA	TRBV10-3	CAISGSGDVIDTQYF	TGTGCCATCAGCGGGTCCGGCGATGTTATAGATACGCAGTATTTT
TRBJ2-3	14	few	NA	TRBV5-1	CASSSGTQADTQYF	TGCGCCAGCAGCTCCGGGACCCAAGCAGATACGCAGTATTTT
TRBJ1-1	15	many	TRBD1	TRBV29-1	CSVVGVGTGEIRAFF	TGCAGCGTTGTGGGGGTCGGGACAGGGGAAATTAGAGCTTTCTTT
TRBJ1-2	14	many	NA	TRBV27	CASSFGGPNYGYTF	TGTGCCAGCAGTTTTGGGGGACCTAACTATGGCTACACCTTC
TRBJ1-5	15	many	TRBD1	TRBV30	CAQGSGQGAGQPQHF	TGTGCCCAAGGCTCGGGACAGGGGGCTGGCCAGCCCCAGCATTTT
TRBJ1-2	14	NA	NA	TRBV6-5	CASSQQSINYGYTF	TGTGCCAGCAGCCAACAATCTATTAACTATGGCTACACCTTC
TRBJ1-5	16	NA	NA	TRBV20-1	CSALRAARDTYQPQHF	TGCAGTGCTCTACGAGCTGCCCGGGACACATATCAGCCCCAGCATTTT